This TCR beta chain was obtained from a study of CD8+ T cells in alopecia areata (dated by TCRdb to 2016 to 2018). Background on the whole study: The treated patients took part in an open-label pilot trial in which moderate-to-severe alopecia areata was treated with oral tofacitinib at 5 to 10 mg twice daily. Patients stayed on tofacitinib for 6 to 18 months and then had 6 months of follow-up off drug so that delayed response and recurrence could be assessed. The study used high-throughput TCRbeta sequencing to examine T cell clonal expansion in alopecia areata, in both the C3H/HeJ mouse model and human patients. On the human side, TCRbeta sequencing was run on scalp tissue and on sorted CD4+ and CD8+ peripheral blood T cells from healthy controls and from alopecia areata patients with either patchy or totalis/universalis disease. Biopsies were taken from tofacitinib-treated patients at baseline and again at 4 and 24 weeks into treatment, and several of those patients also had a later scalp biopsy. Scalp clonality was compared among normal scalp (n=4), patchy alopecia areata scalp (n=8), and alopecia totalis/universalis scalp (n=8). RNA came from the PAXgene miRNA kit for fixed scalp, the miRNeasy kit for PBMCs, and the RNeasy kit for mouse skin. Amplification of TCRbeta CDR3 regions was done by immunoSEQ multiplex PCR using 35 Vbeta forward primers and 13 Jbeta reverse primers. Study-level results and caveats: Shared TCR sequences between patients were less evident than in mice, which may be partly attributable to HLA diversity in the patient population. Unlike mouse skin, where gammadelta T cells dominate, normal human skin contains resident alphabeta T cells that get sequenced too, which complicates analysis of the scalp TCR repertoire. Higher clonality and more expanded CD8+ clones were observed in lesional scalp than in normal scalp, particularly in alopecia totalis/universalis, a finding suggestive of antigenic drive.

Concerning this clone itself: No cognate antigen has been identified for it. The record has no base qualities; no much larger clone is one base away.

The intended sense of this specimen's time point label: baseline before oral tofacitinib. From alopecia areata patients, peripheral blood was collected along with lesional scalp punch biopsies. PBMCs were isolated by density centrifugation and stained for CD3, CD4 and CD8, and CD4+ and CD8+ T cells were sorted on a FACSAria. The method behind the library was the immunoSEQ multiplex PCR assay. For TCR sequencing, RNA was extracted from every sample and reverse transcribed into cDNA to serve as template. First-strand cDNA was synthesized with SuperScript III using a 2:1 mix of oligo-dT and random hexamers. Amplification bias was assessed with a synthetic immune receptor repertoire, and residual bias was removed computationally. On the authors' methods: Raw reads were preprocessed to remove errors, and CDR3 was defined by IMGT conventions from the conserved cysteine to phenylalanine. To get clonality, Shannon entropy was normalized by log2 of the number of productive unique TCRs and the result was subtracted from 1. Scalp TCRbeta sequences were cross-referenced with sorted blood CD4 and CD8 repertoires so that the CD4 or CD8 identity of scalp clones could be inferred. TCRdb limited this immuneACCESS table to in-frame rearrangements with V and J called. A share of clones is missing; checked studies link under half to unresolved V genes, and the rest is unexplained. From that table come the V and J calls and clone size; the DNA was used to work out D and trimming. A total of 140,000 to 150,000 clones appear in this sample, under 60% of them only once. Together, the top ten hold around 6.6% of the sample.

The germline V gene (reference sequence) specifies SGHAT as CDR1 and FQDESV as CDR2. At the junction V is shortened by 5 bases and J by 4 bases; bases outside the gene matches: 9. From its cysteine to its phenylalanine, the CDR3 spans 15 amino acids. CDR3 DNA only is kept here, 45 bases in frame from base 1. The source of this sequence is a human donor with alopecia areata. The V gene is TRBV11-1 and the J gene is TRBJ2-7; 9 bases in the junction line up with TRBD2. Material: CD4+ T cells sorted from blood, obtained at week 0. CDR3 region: CASSDLAGTTYEQYF. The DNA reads TGTGCCAGCAGCGACCTAGCGGGGACGACGTACGAGCAGTACTTC.